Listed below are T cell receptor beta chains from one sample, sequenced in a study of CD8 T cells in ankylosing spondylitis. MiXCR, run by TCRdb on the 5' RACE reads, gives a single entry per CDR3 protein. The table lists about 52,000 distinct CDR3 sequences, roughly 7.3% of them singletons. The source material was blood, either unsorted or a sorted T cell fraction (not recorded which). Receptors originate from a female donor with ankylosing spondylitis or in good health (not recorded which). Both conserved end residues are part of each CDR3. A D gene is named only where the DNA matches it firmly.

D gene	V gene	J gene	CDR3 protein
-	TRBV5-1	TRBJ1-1	CASSPSGTTEAFF
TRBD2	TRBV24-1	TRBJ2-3	CATSDRGGGTDTQYF
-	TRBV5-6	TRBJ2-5	CASSFGLEGETQYF
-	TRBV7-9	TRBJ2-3	CASSSSRGTTDTQYF
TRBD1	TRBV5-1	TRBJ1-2	CASSQDRASDGYTF
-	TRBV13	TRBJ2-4	CASSLADRNIQYF
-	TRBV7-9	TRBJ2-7	CASSFSGDSYEQYF
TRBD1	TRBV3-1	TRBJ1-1	CASSQDDRGAFF
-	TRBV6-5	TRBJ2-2	CASSYSSSGATGELFF
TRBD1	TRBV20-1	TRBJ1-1	CSAPRGQGSEAFF
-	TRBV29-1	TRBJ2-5	CSVEQVGGETQYF
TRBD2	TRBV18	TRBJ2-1	CASSPGGGSYNEQFF
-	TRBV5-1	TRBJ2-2	CASSLAETSTGELFF
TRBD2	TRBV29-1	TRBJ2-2	CSVAVGTSGTGELFF
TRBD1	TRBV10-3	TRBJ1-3	CAITPGQGHGNTIYF
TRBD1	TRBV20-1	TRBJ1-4	CSVRGPGTGVLATNEKLFF
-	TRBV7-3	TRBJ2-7	CASSFGGGYEQYF
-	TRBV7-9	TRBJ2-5	CASSRTQETQYF
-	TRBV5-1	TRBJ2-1	CASSRPRIDEQFF
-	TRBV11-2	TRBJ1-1	CASSLTGSSNTEAFF
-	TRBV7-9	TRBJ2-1	CASSSSTKTYNEQFF
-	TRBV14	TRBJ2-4	CASSPSPGIQYF
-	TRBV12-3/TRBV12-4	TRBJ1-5	CASSLNLGQGGSGNQPQHF
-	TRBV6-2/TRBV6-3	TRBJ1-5	CASSSPGVGSNQPQHF
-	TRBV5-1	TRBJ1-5	CASSKGTTFEGPQHF
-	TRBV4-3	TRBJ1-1	CASSPGLVMNTEAFF
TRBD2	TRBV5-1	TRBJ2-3	CASIVGLAGGGDTQYF
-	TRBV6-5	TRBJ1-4	CASSYPGQGGKLFF
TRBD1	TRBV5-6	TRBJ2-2	CASKRTGNTGELFF
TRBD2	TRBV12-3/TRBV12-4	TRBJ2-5	CASSLAPLEREVETQYF
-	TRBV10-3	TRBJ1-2	CAISEPNANYGYTF
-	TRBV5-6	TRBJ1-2	CASSLGNGSGYTF
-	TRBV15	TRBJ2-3	CATSRDSNTGASTDTQYF
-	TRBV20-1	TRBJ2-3	CSAAPRTDTQYF
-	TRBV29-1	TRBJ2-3	CSVDPGDGGTDTQYF
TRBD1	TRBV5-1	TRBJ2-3	CASSTGQGTDTQYF
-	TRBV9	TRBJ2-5	CASSSPISQETQYF
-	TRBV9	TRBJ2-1	CASSAAPRAVNEQFF
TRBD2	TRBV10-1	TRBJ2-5	CASSESISGEETQYF
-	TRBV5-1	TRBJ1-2	CASSLEAGGYTF
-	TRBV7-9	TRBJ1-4	CASSSGDTGNEKLFF
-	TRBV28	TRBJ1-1	CASRRDGWGPEAFF
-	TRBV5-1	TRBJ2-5	CASSSTYETQYF
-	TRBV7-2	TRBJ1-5	CASSLEGAGNQPQHF
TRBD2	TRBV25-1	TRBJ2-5	CASSVRTSGVQETQYF